This T cell receptor (beta chain) was obtained from a study of graft-versus-host responses after intestinal transplantation. Study in general: Each of the recipients got a multivisceral, liver-intestinal, or isolated intestinal transplant. Every recipient underwent anti-thymocyte globulin induction, then tacrolimus and steroids for roughly three years.

Germline V gives CDR1 SNHLY, CDR2 FYNNEI. V trimming: 8 bases; J trimming: 5 bases; junction bases outside the gene matches: 11. CDR3 length equals 15 residues. Clones were read by immunoSEQ multiplex PCR, and TCRdb kept only the in-frame ones, dropping some. The sample lists about 88,000 clones, 91% occurring once. Points on this clone: Its antigen remains unknown.

This clonotype was sampled from a human donor who was the organ donor for an intestinal transplant. Material: unstimulated CD4+ T cells sorted from spleen or lymph node cells, obtained before transplant. The chain employs TRBV2 and TRBJ2-5, with TRBD2 matching over 10 bases. CDR3 sequence: CASPGVKRGGETQYF. The CDR3 nucleotides are TGTGCCAGCCCGGGAGTGAAGCGGGGGGGGGAGACCCAGTACTTC.